A single T cell receptor (beta chain) is shown here with its context. No antigen is known for it. These data are taken from a study of cytotoxic CD8 clonotypes in ibrutinib-treated CLL. Study results and limitations: Sampling time points were not equivalent between sustained-remission and progressing patients. Exceeding age-matched healthy donors, baseline clonality also tracked the counts of circulating CD8+ T cells.

Sequenced by immunoSEQ multiplex PCR; TCRdb stores in-frame clones only, minus some. The sample has about 120,000 clones, approximately 58% seen once. The sequence was collected from a human donor with chronic lymphocytic leukemia. Sequences were derived from PBMCs, sampled after 24 months of ibrutinib treatment.

Here the CDR3 reads CASSLGLAGGTGNTQYF. As DNA, the CDR3 is TGTGCCAGCAGTTTAGGGCTAGCGGGGGGTACCGGTAATACGCAGTATTTT. The J gene is TRBJ2-3, the V gene TRBV27; 11 bases agree with TRBD2. V was clipped by 2 bases and J by 7 bases; unmatched bases: 11. Germline lookup yields CDR1 MNHEY and CDR2 SMNVEV (reference sequence). The CDR3 length is 17 residues.